The 5 T cell receptor beta chains below come from one sample, sequenced in a study of shared clonotypes between healthy human individuals (dated by TCRdb to the early 2020s). Library prep was done by the immunoSEQ multiplex PCR assay. In its TCRdb copy, this immuneACCESS table keeps in-frame sequences only and misses some clones. Where compared with another copy, unresolved V genes explain less than half of these, and the others have no known cause. The sample table records 1.5 million to 2.5 million clones; around 96% of these occur just once. In total, the top ten clones hold 1.2% of the sample. For the CD8 naive samples, CD45RO-negative cells were positively selected for CCR7, yielding a CD45RA+CCR7+ population from which TemRA cells were excluded. The sample was naive CD8+ T cells sorted from blood. The sample's cell subset or site label, in plain terms: CD45RA+CCR7+. The receptors were gathered from a man aged 18 to 30 in good health.

This sequence joins TRBV30 and TRBJ2-5; D is undetermined. Germline V CDR1 and CDR2: GTSNPN, SVGIG (reference sequence). Trimming shortened V by 0 bases and J by 4 bases, and 9 bases separated the two germline ends. The CDR3 runs 13 residues. The CDR3 sequence is CAWSVGHGETQYF. The CDR3, as DNA: TGTGCCTGGAGTGTAGGGCACGGAGAGACCCAGTACTTC. The full variable domain, in which reference TRBV30 and TRBJ2-5 provide the parts outside the CDR3, is SQTIHQWPATLVQPVGSPLSLECTVEGTSNPNLYWYRQAAGRGLQLLFYSVGIGQISSEVPQNLSASRPQDRQFILSSKKLLLSDSGFYLCAWSVGHGETQYFGPGTRLLVL.

This clone was detected only a few times. The chain joins TRBV7-9 to TRBJ2-2, with D uncertain. The CDR3 contains 14 residues. The ends were cut back, 5 bases at V and 4 bases at J, with 11 bases in the middle. In germline, CDR1 is SEHNR, CDR2 FQNEAQ (reference sequence). Here the CDR3 DNA reads TGTGCCAGCAGCCAAATATTCCTCACCGGGGAGCTGTTTTTT. Residues: CASSQIFLTGELFF. The whole variable domain, filled in from reference TRBV7-9 and TRBJ2-2, reads DTGVSQNPRHKITKRGQNVTFRCDPISEHNRLYWYRQTLGQGPEFLTYFQNEAQLEKSRLLSDRFSAERPKGSFSTLEIQRTEQGDSAMYLCASSQIFLTGELFFGEGSRLTVL.

The count of this clone is one. V and J are TRBV9 and TRBJ2-2, with D hard to call. The V end lost 4 bases, the J end lost 8 bases, and 9 bases lay between the germline ends. Germline V CDR1 and CDR2: SGDLS, YYNGEE. The CDR3 spans 12 residues. The CDR3 region has the DNA TGTGCCAGCAGCTACTCTATTGGGGAGCTGTTTTTT. Translation gives CASSYSIGELFF.

This clone showed up just once. The chain has TRBV4-1 and TRBJ2-5, with D tentatively TRBD1 (6 bases). V was trimmed by 5 bases and J by 5 bases, leaving 12 bases between them. Germline V lookup: CDR1 MGHRA, CDR2 YSYEKL. This CDR3 is built from 13 residues. The CDR3 sequence: CASSARRGETQYF. Written as DNA, the CDR3 is TGCGCCAGCAGCGCGAGAAGGGGGGAGACCCAGTACTTC.

The V call is TRBV7-2, the J call TRBJ1-1; D may be TRBD1 (5 bases). Germline values: CDR1 SGHTA, CDR2 FQGNSA. V lost 2 bases, J lost 11 bases, and 18 bases lay in between. CDR3 size: 14 residues. The chain's CDR3 is CASSLFSREDQAFF. The CDR3 region has the DNA TGTGCCAGCAGCTTATTTTCCAGGGAGGATCAGGCTTTCTTT.